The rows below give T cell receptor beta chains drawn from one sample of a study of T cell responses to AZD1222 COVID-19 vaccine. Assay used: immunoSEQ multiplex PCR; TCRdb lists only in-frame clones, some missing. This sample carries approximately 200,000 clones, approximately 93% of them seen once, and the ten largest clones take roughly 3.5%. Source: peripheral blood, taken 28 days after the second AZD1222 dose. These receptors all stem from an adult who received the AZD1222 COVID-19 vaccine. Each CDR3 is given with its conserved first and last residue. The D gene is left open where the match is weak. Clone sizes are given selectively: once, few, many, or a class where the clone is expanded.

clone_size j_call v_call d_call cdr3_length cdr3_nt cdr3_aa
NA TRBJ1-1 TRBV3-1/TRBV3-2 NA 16 TGTGCCAGCAGCCTCCAATTGGGACGGCTCAACACTGAAGCTTTCTTT CASSLQLGRLNTEAFF
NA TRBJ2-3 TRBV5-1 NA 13 TGCGCCAGCAGCCCCCAGAGTAGGGATACGCAGTATTTT CASSPQSRDTQYF
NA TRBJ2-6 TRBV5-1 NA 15 TGCGCCAGCAGCTTGGACCGGGCTGGGGCCAACGTCCTGACTTTC CASSLDRAGANVLTF
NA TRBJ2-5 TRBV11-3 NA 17 TGTGCCAGCAGCACCGGACTACATGGTTTTTTCCAAGAGACCCAGTACTTC CASSTGLHGFFQETQYF
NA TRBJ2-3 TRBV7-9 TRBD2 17 TGTGCCAGCAGCTACAAGACTAGCGGGCAAAGCACAGATACGCAGTATTTT CASSYKTSGQSTDTQYF
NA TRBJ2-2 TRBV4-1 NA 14 TGCGCCAGCAGCCAAGAAGAAGAGACCGGGGAGCTGTTTTTT CASSQEEETGELFF
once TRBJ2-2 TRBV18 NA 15 TGTGCCAGCTCACCTGAGGGAACTATTTCCGGGGAGCTGTTTTTT CASSPEGTISGELFF
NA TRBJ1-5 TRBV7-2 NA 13 TGTGCCAGCAGCGGGAGGGGGTATCAGCCCCAGCATTTT CASSGRGYQPQHF
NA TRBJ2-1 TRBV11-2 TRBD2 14 TGTGCCAGCAGCCTGGGACTAGCCAACGGAGAGCAGTTCTTC CASSLGLANGEQFF
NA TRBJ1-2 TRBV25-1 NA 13 TGTGCCAGCAGTGAGGAACAGGCGTATGGCTACACCTTC CASSEEQAYGYTF
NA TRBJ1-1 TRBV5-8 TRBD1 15 TGTGCCAGCAGCTTAAAACAGGGGGCGGGGGCTGAAGCTTTCTTT CASSLKQGAGAEAFF
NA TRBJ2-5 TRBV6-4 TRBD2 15 TGTGCCAGCCCACGAGCGGGAGGGCCTCGGGGGACCCAGTACTTC CASPRAGGPRGTQYF
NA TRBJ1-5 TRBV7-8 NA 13 TGTGCCAGCAGCTTGCATAGCAATCAGCCCCAGCATTTT CASSLHSNQPQHF
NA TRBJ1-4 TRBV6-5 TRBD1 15 TGTGCCAGCAGGGGAGGGGGGACAGTTAATGAAAAACTGTTTTTT CASRGGGTVNEKLFF
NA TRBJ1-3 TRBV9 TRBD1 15 TGTGCCAGCAGCGTCGACAGGGTCCAAGGAAACACCATATATTTT CASSVDRVQGNTIYF
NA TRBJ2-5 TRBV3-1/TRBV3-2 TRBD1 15 TGTGCCAGCAGCCAAGACCAGGGGGCTTTGGAGACCCAGTACTTC CASSQDQGALETQYF
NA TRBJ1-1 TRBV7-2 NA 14 TGTGCCAGCAGCTTAGAAGGACAGTACACTGAAGCTTTCTTT CASSLEGQYTEAFF
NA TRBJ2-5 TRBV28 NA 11 TGTGCCAGCAGTTTGGAGGAGACCCAGTACTTC CASSLEETQYF
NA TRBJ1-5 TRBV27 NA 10 TGTGCCAGCAAGGATCAGCCCCAGCATTTT CASKDQPQHF
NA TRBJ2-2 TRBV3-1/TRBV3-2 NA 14 TGTGCCAGCAGCCAAGAACCCGGGGCCGGGGAGCTGTTTTTT CASSQEPGAGELFF
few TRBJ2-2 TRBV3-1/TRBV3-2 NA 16 TGTGCCAGCAGCCAAGGGCTGACTAGAAACACCGGGGAGCTGTTTTTT CASSQGLTRNTGELFF
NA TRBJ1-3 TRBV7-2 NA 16 TGTGCCAGCAGCCCGTATTCCCGGCCAGTTGAAAACACCATATATTTT CASSPYSRPVENTIYF
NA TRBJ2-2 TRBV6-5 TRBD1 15 TGTGCCAGCAGCTCCAGGGGGTCGGGGACCGGGGAGCTGTTTTTT CASSSRGSGTGELFF
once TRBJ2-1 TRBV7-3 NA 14 TGTGCCAGCAGCTTATCGGCTGACTACAATGAGCAGTTCTTC CASSLSADYNEQFF
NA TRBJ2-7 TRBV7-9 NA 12 TGTGCCAGCAGCTTAGGACGGGGCGAGCAGTACTTC CASSLGRGEQYF
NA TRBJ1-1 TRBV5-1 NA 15 TGCGCCAGCAGCTTAGGAGGGAACAAGGCGGCTGAAGCTTTCTTT CASSLGGNKAAEAFF
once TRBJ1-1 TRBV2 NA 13 TGTGCAGGGGCCCAGGCACCGGTTTCTGAAGCTTTCTTT CAGAQAPVSEAFF
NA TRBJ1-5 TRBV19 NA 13 TGTGCCAGTAGTTTTTTTGATGATCAGCCCCAGCATTTT CASSFFDDQPQHF
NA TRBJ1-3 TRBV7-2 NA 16 TGTGCCAGCACCTCATCGCCCTTAGGGGCTGGAAACACCATATATTTT CASTSSPLGAGNTIYF
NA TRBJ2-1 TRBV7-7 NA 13 TGTGCTAGCAGCGCCGTCACCTACAATGAGCAGTTCTTC CASSAVTYNEQFF
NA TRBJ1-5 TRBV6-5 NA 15 TGTGCCAGCAGTTACTCGCATGGCCCCGCATCGCCCCAGCATTTT CASSYSHGPASPQHF
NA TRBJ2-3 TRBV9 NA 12 TGTGCCAGCAGCGTCTATGACGATACGCAGTATTTT CASSVYDDTQYF
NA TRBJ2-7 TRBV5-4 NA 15 TGTGCCAGCAGCTTGGGGCCGGGCCGCTATCCCGAGCAGTACTTC CASSLGPGRYPEQYF
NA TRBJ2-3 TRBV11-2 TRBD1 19 TGTGCCAGCAGCTTAGCTGGAGGTCCGGGACAGGTTGGGACAGATACGCAGTATTTT CASSLAGGPGQVGTDTQYF
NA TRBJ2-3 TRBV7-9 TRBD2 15 TGTGCCAGCAGCTTAAGCGGGGCCAGCGGGGATACGCAGTATTTT CASSLSGASGDTQYF
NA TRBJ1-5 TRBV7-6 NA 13 TGTGCCAGCAGCCCCGGTCAGGGGCAGCCCCAGCATTTT CASSPGQGQPQHF
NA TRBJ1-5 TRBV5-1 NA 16 TGCGCCAGCAGCCCCGGGGGGACAACACTCAATCAGCCCCAGCATTTT CASSPGGTTLNQPQHF
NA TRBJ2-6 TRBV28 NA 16 TGTGCCAGCAGTTTTCTAGAGGAGGCTGGGGCCAACGTCCTGACTTTC CASSFLEEAGANVLTF
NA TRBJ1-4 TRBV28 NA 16 TGTGCCAGCAGTCCATCGCCTACTGCCATACGGGAAAAACTGTTTTTT CASSPSPTAIREKLFF
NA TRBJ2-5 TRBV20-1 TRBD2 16 TGCAGTGCTAGTTCCCTGACTAGCGGGAGGGACGAGACCCAGTACTTC CSASSLTSGRDETQYF
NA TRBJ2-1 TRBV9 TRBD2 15 TGTGCCAGCAGCCCGAGCGGGAGGGACTACAATGAGCAGTTCTTC CASSPSGRDYNEQFF
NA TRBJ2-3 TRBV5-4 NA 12 TGTGCCAGCAGCGTAGACTTGGATACGCAGTATTTT CASSVDLDTQYF
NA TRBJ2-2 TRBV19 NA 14 TGTGCCAGTAGTATAATGGAGAACACCGGGGAGCTGTTTTTT CASSIMENTGELFF
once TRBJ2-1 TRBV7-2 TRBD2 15 TGTGCCAGCAGCCTGGGACTAGCGGAATACAATGAGCAGTTCTTC CASSLGLAEYNEQFF
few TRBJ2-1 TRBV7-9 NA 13 TGTGCCAGCAGAGCTTGGGCCGGGAATGAGCAGTTCTTC CASRAWAGNEQFF
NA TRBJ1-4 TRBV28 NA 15 TGTGCCAGCAGTGGCGGGGGGGCAACTAATGAAAAACTGTTTTTT CASSGGGATNEKLFF
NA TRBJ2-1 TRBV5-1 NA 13 TGCGCCAGCAGCCCACAATCCGACAATGAGCAGTTCTTC CASSPQSDNEQFF
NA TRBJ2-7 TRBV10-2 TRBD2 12 TGCGCCAGCAGGCTAGCGGGAGACGAGCAGTACTTC CASRLAGDEQYF
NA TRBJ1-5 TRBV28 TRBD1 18 TGTGCCAGCAGCCGTGGGACAGGGGGCTCCCGGGGCAATCAGCCCCAGCATTTT CASSRGTGGSRGNQPQHF
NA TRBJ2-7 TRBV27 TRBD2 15 TGTGCCAGCAGCCTTCTAGCGGGGCTCTCCTACGAGCAGTACTTC CASSLLAGLSYEQYF
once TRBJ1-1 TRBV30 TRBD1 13 TGTGCCTGGTCCAGGGGGTCCCTTAGAGAAGCTTTCTTT CAWSRGSLREAFF
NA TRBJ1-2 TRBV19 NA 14 TGTGCCAGTAGTAAGATAGGGACAACCTATGGCTACACCTTC CASSKIGTTYGYTF
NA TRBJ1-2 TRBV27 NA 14 TGTGCCAGCAGTTTCACAGGTCTGGGCTATGGCTACACCTTC CASSFTGLGYGYTF
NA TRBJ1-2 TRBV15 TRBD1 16 TGTGCCACCAGCAGAGGAGGACAGGGGGCAGACTATGGCTACACCTTC CATSRGGQGADYGYTF
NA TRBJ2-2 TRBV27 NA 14 TGTGCCAGTAGGTTAGCGGAGAGCACCGGGGAGCTGTTTTTT CASRLAESTGELFF
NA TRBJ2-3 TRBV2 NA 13 TGTGCCAGCAAGCAGGGGAGGACAGATACGCAGTATTTT CASKQGRTDTQYF
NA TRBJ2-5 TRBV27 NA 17 TGTGCCAGCAGTTTACTAGGTCTTTTCGGGGAGAGGGAGACCCAGTACTTC CASSLLGLFGERETQYF
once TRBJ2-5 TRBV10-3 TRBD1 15 TGTGCCACCAGAGGGGCAGGGGGCGACCAAGAGACCCAGTACTTC CATRGAGGDQETQYF
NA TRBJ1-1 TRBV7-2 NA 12 TGTGCCAGCAGCTTAGTCGTCCCTGAAGCTTTCTTT CASSLVVPEAFF
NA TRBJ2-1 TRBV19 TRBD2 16 TGTGCCAGTAGTGGTCGGACTAGCGGTCTATACAATGAGCAGTTCTTC CASSGRTSGLYNEQFF